This passage covers 18 T cell receptor beta chains from one sample sequenced in a study of T cells in Graves' hyperthyroidism and ophthalmopathy. Amplification targeted TCR beta CDR3 regions from RNA transcripts. An initial round of RT-PCR targeting the TCR CDR3 relied on the HTBI primer set. One entry per CDR3 protein results from TCRdb running MiXCR on the multiplex PCR reads. The top ten hold approximately 10% of the sample, which has about 740,000 distinct CDR3 sequences, 14% seen once. Sequencing used blood. All receptors come from a woman between 18 and 29 years old with Graves' hyperthyroidism.

The table lists this clonotype with many counts. V usage is TRBV4-1 and J usage is TRBJ1-5; D is ambiguous. Germline values: CDR1 MGHRA, CDR2 YSYEKL. Trimming took off 0 bases at V and 3 bases at J, with 6 bases between the two ends. This CDR3 comprises 14 residues. The CDR3 bases are TGCGCCAGCAGCCAAGATTGGGCCAATCAGCCCCAGCATTTT. It specifies CASSQDWANQPQHF.

This clonotype was found a few times. The chain employs TRBV9 and TRBJ1-5, with TRBD1 matching over 7 bases. J lost 2 bases, V lost 4 bases, and 6 bases had no gene match. Germline V lookup: CDR1 SGDLS, CDR2 YYNGEE. The CDR3 sequence is 15 residues long. The CDR3: CASSLTGQGNQPQHF. CDR3 DNA sequence: TGTGCCAGCAGCCTCACCGGACAGGGCAATCAGCCCCAGCATTTT.

This rearrangement joins TRBV28 to TRBJ2-1; no clear D. V was pared by 3 bases and J by 6 bases, with 9 bases between. This CDR3 is 13 amino acids long. Germline V gives CDR1 MDHEN, CDR2 SYDVKM. The CDR3 coding sequence is TGTGCCAGCAGTTTGGGGAATTCCAATGAGCAGTTCTTC. This sequence encodes CASSLGNSNEQFF.

The chain is built from TRBV13 and TRBJ2-3; 11 bases line up with TRBD1. The germline V gene encodes CDR1 PRHDT and CDR2 FYEKMQ (reference sequence). The V gene end was trimmed by 5 bases and the J gene end by 3 bases; junction bases not matched to a gene: 7. The CDR3 covers 16 residues. DNA of the CDR3: TGTGCCAGCAGCCCACCCTGGGACAGGGGGACAGATACGCAGTATTTT. Translated, it gives CASSPPWDRGTDTQYF.

This clonotype has ten or more counts. This chain links TRBV29-1 with TRBJ1-1; D gene unclear. The V gene lost 0 bases and the J gene lost 6 bases, with 8 bases spanning the gap. Germline CDR1 SQVTM, CDR2 ANQGSEA. The CDR3 extends over 12 amino acids. CDR3: CSVEELGAEAFF. As DNA, the CDR3 is TGCAGCGTTGAAGAGTTAGGAGCTGAAGCTTTCTTT.

This clonotype was seen at least ten times. V gene TRBV20-1 combines with J gene TRBJ2-7; a weak D match, TRBD2 (5 bases). The CDR3 runs 15 residues. Germline V gene lookup returns CDR1 DFQATT and CDR2 SNEGSKA (reference sequence). Trimming cost V 0 bases and J 2 bases, with 14 bases left between them. The CDR3 here is CSARDPLAEAYEQYF. CDR3 in DNA: TGCAGTGCTAGAGACCCCCTAGCCGAAGCCTACGAGCAGTACTTC.

Ten or more counts support this clonotype. The J gene is TRBJ2-1, the V gene TRBV3-1; 9 nucleotides align to TRBD2. The CDR3 covers 16 residues. Germline trimming cut 3 bases from V and 3 bases from J; bases unmatched to any gene: 6. Germline loops: CDR1 LGHDT, CDR2 YNNKEL (reference sequence). The DNA of the CDR3 is TGTGCCAGCAGCCACCCAAGAGCGGGAGGCTACAATGAGCAGTTCTTC. Its translation is CASSHPRAGGYNEQFF.

On this clonotype: Given a much more abundant clone one base away, this may be a read error. The genes are TRBV2 and TRBJ2-7; D uncertain. CDR1 and CDR2 from the germline V gene are SNHLY and FYNNEI. Between the trimmed V and J ends, which lost 3 bases and 3 bases, there was a span of 3 bases. The CDR3 contains 11 residues. CDR3 DNA: TGTGCCAGCAGTGAGTACTACGAGCAGTACTTC. Translation: CASSEYYEQYF. The entire variable domain, with the rest obtained from reference TRBV2 and TRBJ2-7, is as follows: EPEVTQTPSHQVTQMGQEVILRCVPISNHLYFYWYRQILGQKVEFLVSFYNNEISEKSEIFDDQFSVERPDGSNFTLKIRSTKLEDSAMYFCASSEYYEQYFGPGTRLTVT.

This clonotype was counted many times. The rearrangement links TRBV6-2 or TRBV6-3 to TRBJ1-2, with D unclear. This CDR3 region has 13 residues. Germline CDR1 is MNHEY and CDR2 is SVGEGT. Deletions cut 2 bases from V and 5 bases from J, with 9 bases between. CDR3 nucleotides: TGTGCCAGCAGTTACCCCACGACATATGGCTACACCTTC. This sequence encodes CASSYPTTYGYTF.

This clonotype occurred many times. The V call is TRBV18, the J call TRBJ2-6; D is unresolved. The germline V gene encodes CDR1 KGHSH and CDR2 LQKENI. The CDR3 is 16 residues long. The V end lost 2 bases, the J end lost 4 bases, and 12 bases lay between the germline ends. Written as DNA, the CDR3 is TGTGCCAGCTCACCAGTAGCCCACTTAGGGGCCAACGTCCTGACTTTC. Translating it yields CASSPVAHLGANVLTF. The variable domain in full, with the rest retrieved from reference TRBV18 and TRBJ2-6, is NAGVMQNPRHLVRRRGQEARLRCSPMKGHSHVYWYRQLPEEGLKFMVYLQKENIIDESGMPKERFSAEFPKEGPSILRIQQVVRGDSAAYFCASSPVAHLGANVLTFGAGSRLTVL.

This clonotype was recorded a few times. V usage is TRBV5-1 and J usage is TRBJ1-6, with a weak D call TRBD1 (5 bases). The germline CDR1 and CDR2 sequences are SGHRS and YFSETQ. V dropped 9 bases and J dropped 6 bases, with 16 bases sitting between them. This CDR3 has 14 amino acids. Here the CDR3 DNA reads TGCGCCACCCGTCGGACAATGGGTAATTCACCCCTCCACTTT. It is translated as CATRRTMGNSPLHF.

J is TRBJ2-5 and V is TRBV9; D ambiguous. Per the germline V gene, CDR1 is SGDLS and CDR2 is YYNGEE. The CDR3 has 15 amino acids. V was cut by 0 bases and J by 1 base, with 10 bases left in between. DNA for the CDR3: TGTGCCAGCAGCGTAGCTCTGATGGGCCAAGAGACCCAGTACTTC. This encodes CASSVALMGQETQYF. Full variable domain (rest looked up from reference TRBV9 and TRBJ2-5): DSGVTQTPKHLITATGQRVTLRCSPRSGDLSVYWYQQSLDQGLQFLIQYYNGEERAKGNILERFSAQQFPDLHSELNLSSLELGDSALYFCASSVALMGQETQYFGPGTRLLVL.

There are many counts of this clonotype. The chain recombines TRBV4-1 with TRBJ2-7; 9 bases fit TRBD1. Germline CDR1 reads MGHRA; CDR2 reads YSYEKL. The J segment lost 2 bases and the V segment lost 2 bases, leaving 4 bases of the junction unmatched. CDR3 length equals 15 residues. The CDR3 loop reads CASSQTGGATYEQYF. The CDR3, as DNA: TGCGCCAGCAGCCAAACAGGGGGCGCGACCTACGAGCAGTACTTC.

There are a few counts of this clonotype. This chain links TRBV2 with TRBJ2-5; D is perhaps TRBD1 (6 bases). Germline loops: CDR1 SNHLY, CDR2 FYNNEI. V lost 6 bases to trimming and J lost 12 bases, with 20 bases between them. The CDR3 has 13 amino acids. The CDR3 nucleotides are TGTGCCAGCAGGGAACAGGGTCCTGTGAGGAAGTACTTC. This encodes CASREQGPVRKYF.

This clonotype was recorded only once. The chain carries TRBV7-9 and TRBJ2-1, with D perhaps TRBD1 or TRBD2 (5 bases each). Per the germline V gene, CDR1 is SEHNR and CDR2 is FQNEAQ (reference sequence). This CDR3 comprises 14 residues. Deletions cut 5 bases from V and 9 bases from J, with 17 bases between. This CDR3 is CASSVGTFLGEQFF. CDR3 in DNA: TGTGCCAGCAGCGTCGGGACGTTTCTTGGTGAGCAGTTCTTC. The full variable domain, its missing parts supplied by reference TRBV7-9 and TRBJ2-1, is DTGVSQNPRHKITKRGQNVTFRCDPISEHNRLYWYRQTLGQGPEFLTYFQNEAQLEKSRLLSDRFSAERPKGSFSTLEIQRTEQGDSAMYLCASSVGTFLGEQFFGPGTRLTVL.

This clonotype was seen ten or more times. This chain links TRBV20-1 with TRBJ1-3; D gene unclear. V was trimmed by 0 bases and J by 0 bases, leaving 12 bases between them. Germline V gene sequence: CDR1 DFQATT, CDR2 SNEGSKA (reference sequence). The CDR3 totals 16 residues. DNA of the CDR3: TGCAGTGCTAGAGATGAGAGGTACAACTCTGGAAACACCATATATTTT. Translating it yields CSARDERYNSGNTIYF.

This clonotype appeared a few times. V gene TRBV7-9 combines with J gene TRBJ1-1; TRBD1 might be the D (5 bases). The germline V and J ends were trimmed by 6 bases and 6 bases, with 14 bases remaining between them. The length of the CDR3 is 13 residues. Per the germline V gene, CDR1 is SEHNR and CDR2 is FQNEAQ (reference sequence). DNA for the CDR3: TGTGCCAGCAGGTCCGCGGGGACCGCTGAAGCTTTCTTT. Translated, it gives CASRSAGTAEAFF.

This clonotype was seen a handful of times. This chain connects TRBV19 to TRBJ2-5, with 7 bases identical to TRBD2. Per germline, CDR1 LNHDA and CDR2 SQIVND (reference sequence). This CDR3 region has 17 residues. Trimming at V came to 9 bases and at J to 0 bases, leaving 16 bases not matched to a gene. CDR3 residues: CASTPSRTRPYQETQYF. The CDR3 DNA reads TGTGCCAGCACCCCCTCCCGGACTAGGCCGTACCAAGAGACCCAGTACTTC.